This record concerns one T cell receptor (beta chain) sequence. What antigen it recognizes has not been identified. No much larger clonotype is one base removed from it; base qualities were not supplied. The data originate from a study of cytomegalovirus exposure and HLA in healthy donors (dated by TCRdb to 2017 to 2019). For the wider study: An earlier analysis of roughly 500 of the donors reported about 280 Gb of sequence data and around 110 million unique TCR beta sequences obtained from some 200 million T cells. Typing coverage differed by locus: A, B, C, DRB1 and DQB1 were typed in roughly 620-640 donors, DQA1 in 500 to 550, DPA1 in 600 to 610, and DPB1 in around 490. An early release that covered fewer than 750 HLA-typed donors contained around 300 gigabases of sequencing data and 65 million to 100 million unique TCR sequences. Genome-wide SNP genotypes for about 65% of the roughly 670 donors were used in a later genetic analysis, which treated that subset as a discovery cohort. Alongside the repertoire data, information on donor age, sex, ethnicity and CMV serostatus was compiled. A handful of DR-DQ haplotypes were handled as single units for association and clustering because linkage in the cohort was strong. An earlier analysis of approximately 500 of the donors applied high-throughput TCR beta sequencing to assess whether each TCR beta V gene segment acted as functional or pseudogenic. Along with the approximately 700-subject first cohort, a separate validation cohort of over a hundred different subjects was used. To predict cytomegalovirus infection status, the study combined high-throughput TCR immunosequencing, statistical association of individual TCRs with disease status, and machine learning. Of the roughly 400 genotyped donors, less than 85% were placed in the genetic ancestry cluster associated with self-reported Caucasian donors. Class I and class II HLA loci were covered by the typing at four-digit resolution. In a later analysis, previously published TCR beta repertoires from 550 to 750 donors were re-analyzed and high-resolution HLA genotyping was added so that TCR occurrence patterns could be studied. Using immunosequencing, the study profiled T cell repertoires from about 620 subjects and related those repertoires to cytomegalovirus serostatus. Among roughly 370 genotyped donors of the cohort, an average of approximately 240,000 unique TCR beta nucleotide sequences were sequenced per donor, roughly 20% of them non-productive. The aim of the study was to test whether cataloging public T cell receptors could identify signatures of past pathogen exposure. In the later analysis, no new phenotypic data were used to find candidate immune exposures; instead, reliance was placed on TCR beta sequences and their occurrence across donors. All discovery cohort repertoires had been generated using a single sequencing platform.

To prepare the library, the immunoSEQ multiplex PCR assay was applied. The multiplex PCR relied on a mix of 60 forward primers for TCR Vbeta segments and 13 reverse primers for TCR Jbeta segments. The CDR3 region of rearranged TCR beta genes was amplified from genomic DNA by a multiplex PCR assay. Amplified TCR beta libraries were sequenced as 87-base-pair reads on the Illumina HiSeq System. On the study's bioinformatics: A later analysis tallied around 82 million unique TCR beta chains across the 550 to 850 repertoires, and around 9.9 million of those chains were shared by two or more donors. Raw reads were error-corrected and collapsed into unique sequences by a nearest-neighbor algorithm in which closely related sequences were merged to remove PCR and sequencing errors. To assign V, D and J gene segments, CDR3 sequences were aligned to IMGT reference sequences. For a sequence to be retained, a match of at least six nucleotides was required to both a V gene segment and a J gene segment. Rearrangements were classified as productive when the CDR3 lacked stop codons and remained in frame with V and J, and all other rearrangements were classified as non-productive. Following IMGT convention, CDR3 was defined as the stretch from the second conserved V-encoded cysteine to the conserved J-encoded phenylalanine. In an earlier analysis of roughly 580 of the donors, sequences lacking an unambiguous match to a single V gene segment were excluded. An earlier analysis of approximately 590 of the donors called V segments functional above 56.7% productive rearrangements and segregating when the between-donor standard deviation exceeded 5%. A statistical classification framework was built for diagnosing cytomegalovirus status from the catalog of TCR beta chain sequences. A later analysis assigned V and J genes by comparing TCR nucleotide sequences with IMGT/GENE-DB human TR gene sequences. A later analysis assigned CDR3 sequences and most-parsimonious VDJ recombination scenarios with the TCRdist pipeline. A later analysis defined each TCR beta chain by its CDR3 amino acid sequence plus V-gene family, and excluded reads lacking a unique V-gene family. As a way to deal with suspected cross-contamination and a sequencing artifact, a later analysis dropped 640 or so nucleotide sequences that were highly shared and had low generation probability. In a later analysis, a clonal expansion index was calculated for each public chain from normalized within-repertoire ranks of inferred template counts. In a later analysis, generation probabilities were computed using a VDJ recombination model fitted to out-of-frame rearrangements, and the results were checked against IGoR. In a later analysis, TCR-TCR, TCR-HLA and TCR-CMV co-occurrence was scored with hypergeometric tests, and a repertoire-size bias correction was applied to TCR pairs. To estimate false discovery rates, a later analysis permuted the HLA or CMV assignments 20 times. A later analysis grouped co-occurring TCRs with DBSCAN, adding TCRdist sequence similarity when clustering within HLA-allele-positive subsets. Repertoires with fewer than 30,000 or more than 120,000 public chains, plus five repertoires with anomalous nucleotide sharing, were excluded from co-occurrence clustering. TCRdb's version of the immuneACCESS table is confined to in-frame rearrangements and falls short of the full clone set. An unresolved V gene accounts for under half of the shortfall where checked; the remainder is of unknown origin. V and J calls and clone size follow that table, whereas D and trimming were derived from the DNA. Here the sample has nearly 65,000 clones; approximately 76% occur a single time. The ten largest clones add up to 5.4% of the sample.

From the cysteine through the phenylalanine, the CDR3 covers 12 amino acids. Only CDR3 DNA remains: 36 bases, in frame from the first base. The germline V gene (reference sequence) gives CDR1 as MNHEY and CDR2 as SMNVEV. The trim is 6 bases for V and 9 bases for J, with a gap of 12 bases between the germline ends. Broad study findings and their caveats: Some IMGT-functional V segments, including TRBV6-2 and TRBV6-3, could not be distinguished by the 87-base-pair reads and were therefore excluded. In vitro tests confirmed that a few of the cytomegalovirus-associated TCR beta chains recognize cytomegalovirus antigens. Most TCR sequences were seen in very few donors, while some public TCRs were found in many individuals. Assigning TCR associations to individual alleles was difficult when HLA alleles, especially DR and DQ, strongly co-occurred. Compared with equally common non-associated chains, HLA-associated TCR beta chains in a later analysis were more clonally expanded and had lower generation probabilities. The sequencing pipeline was judged likely to have produced a cluster of highly shared sequence variants as a technical artifact. Because some donors lacked HLA typing at each locus, the association tests relied only on the typed subset. The classifier was reported to diagnose cytomegalovirus status with high specificity and sensitivity in both the original and validation cohorts. According to a later analysis, most CMV-associated TCR beta chains appeared to be HLA-restricted, and the HLA associations seemed to be driven largely by CMV exposure. For the cohort, immune exposure information was limited to CMV serostatus. Linkage disequilibrium might explain the correlated functional status among segregating V segments, but an unknown experimental factor could not be ruled out. An association between a missense DCLRE1C variant and V-gene and J-gene trimming of TCR beta chains was found in a later genetic analysis and replicated in an independent cohort. A further reported finding was that TCR beta sequences accurately predicted the HLA-A and HLA-B alleles for most subjects in the first cohort. In a later genetic analysis, fewer N-insertions in productive TCRs were reported among donors in an Asian-associated ancestry cluster than the roughly 670-donor mean. In an earlier analysis of more than 500 of the donors, most TCR beta V segments appeared in productive rearrangements about 90% or about 30% of the time, broadly matching IMGT annotations. Roughly uniform sequencing depth across donors was assumed in presence/absence analyses, although this assumption may not hold. According to a later analysis, parvovirus B19, influenza, CMV and Epstein-Barr virus appeared linked to several top co-occurrence clusters. Approximately 18 rarely observed V segments, including chromosome 9 orphons, were excluded from the earlier analysis of a few hundred of the donors because counts were too low. The study gave a list of over 150 TCR beta chains associated with cytomegalovirus. According to the authors, the approach could potentially be generalized to other disease states and immunological phenotypes. This cohort had only TCR beta chains sequenced, and the lack of alpha or paired-chain data limited which features could be detected. Specific HLA alleles were associated with more than 15,000 TCR beta sequences at a false discovery rate of 0.05 in a later analysis. In a later analysis, TCR association rates were found to vary across HLA loci, with the most associated TCRs seen for DRB1 alleles and the fewest for HLA-C alleles.

In total, approximately 700 healthy bone marrow donors made up the cohort. Cohort members were all nominally healthy when sampled, although unrecorded immune exposures were likely present. The donor tested CMV seronegative, placing the donor among the approximately 360 seronegative members of the cohort. Every donor gave a peripheral blood sample, and the peripheral blood mononuclear cells from that sample were used for TCR beta sequencing. The Qiagen DNeasy Blood Extraction Kit was used to extract genomic DNA from the blood cell samples. Sequenced input: PBMCs. The clonotype originates from a man between 50 and 59 years old in good health and CMV-seronegative. The chain is assembled from TRBV27 and TRBJ2-1; D gene: possibly TRBD2, on 5 matching bases. In nucleotides, the sequence is TGTGCCAGCAGCTATAACCGGGGTGAGCAGTTCTTC. Its protein product is CASSYNRGEQFF.